A single sample is the source of the 19 T cell receptor beta chains below, sequenced in a study of long-term antiretroviral therapy in people with HIV. The assay, immunoSEQ v3.0, was run at survey level. The method was immunoSEQ multiplex PCR; TCRdb's version includes in-frame clones alone and lacks a portion of them. This table holds under 30,000 clones, 86% found once. Sequenced here: unsorted PBMCs, sampled 1.9 years after starting antiretroviral therapy. These receptors came from a woman aged 25 to 39 with HIV.

The rearrangement links TRBV10-3 to TRBJ1-1, with D perhaps TRBD1 (5 bases). V lost 2 bases and J lost 4, with 17 bases in between. This CDR3 is built from 16 residues. Germline V gene sequence: CDR1 ENHRY, CDR2 SYGVKD. In nucleotides, the CDR3 is TGTGCCATCAGTGAGGGGTCAGCAGGGTTGGGCACTGAAGCTTTCTTT. Translated: CAISEGSAGLGTEAFF.

The chain combines TRBV30 with TRBJ1-1; D might be TRBD1 (5 bases). Germline V gene sequence: CDR1 GTSNPN, CDR2 SVGIG (reference sequence). The CDR3 contains 16 residues. Trimming cost V 0 bases and J 2 bases, with 16 bases left between them. CDR3 DNA: TGTGCCTGGAGTGTATTAAATCGGGGGATAAACACTGAAGCTTTCTTT. Its protein is CAWSVLNRGINTEAFF.

The DNA for the CDR3 is TGCGCCAGCAGCCGAGCCCCTAACAGTGGAAACACCATATATTTT. Its protein is CASSRAPNSGNTIYF. This rearrangement joins TRBV5-1 to TRBJ1-3; no clear D. In germline, CDR1 is SGHRS, CDR2 YFSETQ. With 4 bases removed from V and 3 bases from J, the gap between germline ends came to 14 bases. The CDR3 contains 15 residues.

The rearrangement uses TRBV6-6 and TRBJ2-5; D may be TRBD2 (6 bases). The CDR3 consists of 14 residues. The ends were cut back, 6 bases at V and 4 bases at J, with 15 bases in the middle. Germline V CDR1 and CDR2: MNHNY, SVGAGI (reference sequence). The CDR3 reads CASSPAPGVETQYF. The CDR3 DNA reads TGTGCCAGCAGCCCGGCCCCGGGGGTAGAGACCCAGTACTTC.

The V and J genes are TRBV9 and TRBJ1-6, with no clear D. The CDR3 contains 13 residues. Germline V CDR1 and CDR2: SGDLS, YYNGEE. The germline V and J ends were trimmed by 0 bases and 8 bases, with 6 bases remaining between them. For the CDR3, the DNA is TGTGCCAGCAGCGTAGCAGGAGATTCACCCCTCCACTTT. Its translation is CASSVAGDSPLHF.

The rearrangement uses TRBV7-7 and TRBJ2-2; D remains ambiguous. The CDR3 has 12 amino acids. Trimming shortened V by 5 bases and J by 5 bases, and 6 bases separated the two germline ends. The germline V gene encodes CDR1 SSHAT and CDR2 FNYEAQ (reference sequence). This chain's CDR3 is CASSPFTGELFF. CDR3 nucleotides: TGTGCCAGCAGCCCGTTTACCGGGGAGCTGTTTTTT. The entire variable domain, with the rest obtained from reference TRBV7-7 and TRBJ2-2, is as follows: GAGVSQSPRYKVTKRGQDVTLRCDPISSHATLYWYQQALGQGPEFLTYFNYEAQPDKSGLPSDRFSAERPEGSISTLTIQRTEQRDSAMYRCASSPFTGELFFGEGSRLTVL.

The J gene is TRBJ1-4, the V gene TRBV6-6; 7 bases match TRBD1. Germline V CDR1 and CDR2: MNHNY, SVGAGI (reference sequence). This CDR3 region has 15 residues. The trim removed 4 bases at V and 7 bases at J, leaving 9 bases unmatched. The CDR3 loop is CASSSFGQVFEKLFF. CDR3 in DNA: TGTGCCAGCAGTTCTTTCGGACAGGTCTTTGAAAAACTGTTTTTT.

This chain uses TRBV28 with TRBJ2-7; possibly TRBD1 for D (6 bases). Trimming pared 7 bases from V and 2 bases from J, leaving 18 bases between. Germline CDR1 reads MDHEN; CDR2 reads SYDVKM. This CDR3 has 15 amino acids. The CDR3 here is CASTLIGGTPYEQYF. The CDR3 DNA follows: TGTGCCAGCACCTTGATAGGGGGAACCCCCTACGAGCAGTACTTC.

V gene TRBV30 combines with J gene TRBJ2-5; D is uncertain. The germline V and J ends were trimmed by 4 bases and 3 bases, with 6 bases remaining between them. From germline, CDR1 is GTSNPN and CDR2 SVGIG (reference sequence). The CDR3 has 11 amino acids. CDR3 sequence reads: CAWTAKETQYF. In DNA, the CDR3 is TGTGCCTGGACGGCCAAAGAGACCCAGTACTTC.

The gene calls are TRBV7-2 and TRBJ2-4; weak D call: TRBD2 (6 bases). The V end was cut by 2 bases, the J end by 1 base, with 12 bases between. The germline gives CDR1 SGHTA, CDR2 FQGNSA. The CDR3 length is 16 residues. The CDR3 DNA sequence: TGTGCCAGCAGCTTACGAGGGAGGCGGGCCAAAAACATTCAGTACTTC. This sequence encodes CASSLRGRRAKNIQYF.

The chain has TRBV7-2 and TRBJ1-1, with D tentatively TRBD1 (5 bases). Per the germline V gene, CDR1 is SGHTA and CDR2 is FQGNSA. The CDR3 is 13 residues long. Trimming removed 5 bases at V and 5 bases at J, with 12 bases between. Here the CDR3 DNA reads TGTGCCAGCAGCCCCCTCGGGGGGACTGAAGCTTTCTTT. It is translated as CASSPLGGTEAFF.

The chain carries TRBV19 and TRBJ2-3; no firm D call. Trimming took 5 bases from V and 5 from J, leaving 20 bases between them. Germline CDR1 and CDR2: LNHDA and SQIVND (reference sequence). The CDR3 length is 16 residues. The CDR3 DNA is TGTGCCAGTAGTGACCTAGTCGTTGGGATCGGAGATACGCAGTATTTT. This codes for CASSDLVVGIGDTQYF.

The rearrangement joins TRBV5-1 to TRBJ1-4; D is uncertain. V was trimmed by 0 bases and J by 0 bases, leaving 9 bases between them. CDR1 SGHRS and CDR2 YFSETQ come from the germline V gene. The CDR3 extends over 16 amino acids. CDR3 loop: CASSLGPAATNEKLFF. As DNA, the CDR3 is TGCGCCAGCAGCTTGGGGCCAGCAGCAACTAATGAAAAACTGTTTTTT.

This chain joins TRBV6-5 and TRBJ2-2; 10 bases are shared with TRBD1. Germline trimming cut 7 bases from V and 6 bases from J; bases unmatched to any gene: 8. The CDR3 totals 15 residues. The germline V gene has CDR1 MNHEY and CDR2 SVGAGI. CDR3 DNA: TGTGCCAGCACTAGACAGGGGGCGATCGCCGGGGAGCTGTTTTTT. This translates into CASTRQGAIAGELFF.

This rearrangement joins TRBV4-2 to TRBJ1-1; TRBD1 aligns across 7 bases. The trim removed 0 bases at V and 4 bases at J, leaving 20 bases unmatched. Germline values: CDR1 LGHNA, CDR2 YNFKEQ. The CDR3 spans 20 residues. The CDR3 loop reads CASSQELVVRGLTQATEAFF. The CDR3 coding sequence is TGTGCCAGCAGCCAAGAATTGGTAGTAAGGGGGCTCACTCAGGCCACTGAAGCTTTCTTT.

The V call is TRBV5-5, the J call TRBJ1-2; the D gene is possibly TRBD1 (5 bases). Trimming took 2 bases from V and 8 from J, leaving 13 bases between them. From germline, CDR1 is SGHKS and CDR2 YYEKEE (reference sequence). The CDR3 consists of 13 residues. CDR3 loop: CASSLGQGGGYTF. The DNA for the CDR3 is TGTGCCAGCAGCTTAGGTCAGGGAGGCGGCTACACCTTC.

The chain carries TRBV7-8 and TRBJ2-5; perhaps TRBD2 as D (5 bases). Deletions cut 1 base from V and 5 bases from J, with 11 bases between. CDR1 and CDR2 from the germline V gene are SGHVS and FQNEAQ. The CDR3 is made up of 14 amino acids. The CDR3 sequence is CASSLGVGGETQYF. Written as DNA, the CDR3 is TGTGCCAGCAGCTTAGGGGTTGGCGGGGAGACCCAGTACTTC.

The chain combines TRBV28 with TRBJ1-6; maybe TRBD1 (6 bases). This CDR3 region has 14 residues. Germline CDR1 MDHEN, CDR2 SYDVKM. V lost 3 bases, J lost 9 bases, and 12 bases lay in between. The DNA for the CDR3 is TGTGCCAGCAGTTTTTCAGGGGCGGGTTCACCCCTCCACTTT. Translation: CASSFSGAGSPLHF.

This clone turned up a few times. This rearrangement joins TRBV19 to TRBJ1-5, with D perhaps TRBD1 (5 bases). Germline CDR1 reads LNHDA; CDR2 reads SQIVND (reference sequence). The CDR3 consists of 14 residues. V was shortened by 4 bases and J by 5 bases, with 12 bases between the two germline ends. In DNA form, the CDR3 reads TGTGCCAGTAGTACAGGGACCGCTTATCAGCCCCAGCATTTT. It specifies CASSTGTAYQPQHF.